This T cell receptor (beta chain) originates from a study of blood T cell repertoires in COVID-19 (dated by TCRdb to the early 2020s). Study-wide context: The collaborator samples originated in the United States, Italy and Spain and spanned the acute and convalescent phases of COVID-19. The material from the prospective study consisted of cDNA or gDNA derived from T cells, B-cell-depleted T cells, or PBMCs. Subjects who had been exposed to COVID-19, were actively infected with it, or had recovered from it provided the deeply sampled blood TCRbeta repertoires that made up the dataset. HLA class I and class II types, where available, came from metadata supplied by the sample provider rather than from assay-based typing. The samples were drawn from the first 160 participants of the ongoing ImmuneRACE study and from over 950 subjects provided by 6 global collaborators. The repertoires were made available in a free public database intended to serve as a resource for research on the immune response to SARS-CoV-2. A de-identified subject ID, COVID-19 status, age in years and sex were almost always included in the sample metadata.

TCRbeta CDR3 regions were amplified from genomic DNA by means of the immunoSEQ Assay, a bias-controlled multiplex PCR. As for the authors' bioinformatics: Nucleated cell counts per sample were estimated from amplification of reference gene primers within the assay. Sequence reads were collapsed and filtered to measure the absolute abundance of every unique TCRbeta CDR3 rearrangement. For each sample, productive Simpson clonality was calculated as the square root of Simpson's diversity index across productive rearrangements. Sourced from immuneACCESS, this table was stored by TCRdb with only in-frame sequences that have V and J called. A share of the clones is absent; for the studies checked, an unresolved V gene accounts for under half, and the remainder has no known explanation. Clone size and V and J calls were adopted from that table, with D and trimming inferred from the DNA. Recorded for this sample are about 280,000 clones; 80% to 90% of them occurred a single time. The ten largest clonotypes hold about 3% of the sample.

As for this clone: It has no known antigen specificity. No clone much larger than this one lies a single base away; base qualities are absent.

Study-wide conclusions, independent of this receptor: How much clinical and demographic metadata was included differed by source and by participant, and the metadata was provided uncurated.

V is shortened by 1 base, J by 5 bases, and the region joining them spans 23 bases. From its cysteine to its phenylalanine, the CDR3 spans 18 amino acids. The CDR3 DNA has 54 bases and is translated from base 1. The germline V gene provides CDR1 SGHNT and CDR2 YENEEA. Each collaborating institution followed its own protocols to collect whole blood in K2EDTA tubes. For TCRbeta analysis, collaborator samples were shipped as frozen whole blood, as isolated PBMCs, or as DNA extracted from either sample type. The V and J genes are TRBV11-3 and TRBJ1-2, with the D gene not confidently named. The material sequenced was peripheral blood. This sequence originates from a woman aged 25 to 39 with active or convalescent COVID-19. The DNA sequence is TGTGCCAGCAGCTTAGCCCCCCCACACGGAGCTCTGTGTTATGGCTACACCTTC. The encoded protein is CASSLAPPHGALCYGYTF.